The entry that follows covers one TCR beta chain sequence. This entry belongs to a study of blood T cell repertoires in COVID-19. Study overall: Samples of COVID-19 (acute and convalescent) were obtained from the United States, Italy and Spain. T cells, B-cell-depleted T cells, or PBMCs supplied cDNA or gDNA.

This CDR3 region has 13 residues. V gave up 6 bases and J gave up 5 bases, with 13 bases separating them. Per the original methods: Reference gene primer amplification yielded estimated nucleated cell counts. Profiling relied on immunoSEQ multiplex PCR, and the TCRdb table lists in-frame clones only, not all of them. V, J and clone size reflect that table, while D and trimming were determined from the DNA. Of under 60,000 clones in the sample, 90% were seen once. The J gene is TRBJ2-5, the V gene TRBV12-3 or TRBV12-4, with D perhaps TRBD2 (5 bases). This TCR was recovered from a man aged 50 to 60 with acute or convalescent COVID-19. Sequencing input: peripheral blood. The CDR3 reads CASSRKPGETQYF. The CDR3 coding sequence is TGTGCCAGCAGCCGAAAACCGGGGGAGACCCAGTACTTC.